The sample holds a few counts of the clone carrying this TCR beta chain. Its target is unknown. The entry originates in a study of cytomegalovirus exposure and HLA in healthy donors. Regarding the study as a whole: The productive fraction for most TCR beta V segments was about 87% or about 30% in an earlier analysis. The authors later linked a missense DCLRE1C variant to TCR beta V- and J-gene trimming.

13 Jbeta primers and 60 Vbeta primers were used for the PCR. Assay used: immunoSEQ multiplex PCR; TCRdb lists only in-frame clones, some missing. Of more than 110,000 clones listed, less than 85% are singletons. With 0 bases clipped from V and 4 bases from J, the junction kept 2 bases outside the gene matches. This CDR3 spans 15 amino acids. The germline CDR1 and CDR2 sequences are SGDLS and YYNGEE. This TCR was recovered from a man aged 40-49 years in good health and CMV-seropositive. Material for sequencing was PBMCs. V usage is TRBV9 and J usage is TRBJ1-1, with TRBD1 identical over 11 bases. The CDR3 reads CASSVGGTGGTEAFF. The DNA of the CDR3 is TGTGCCAGCAGCGTAGGAGGGACAGGGGGCACTGAAGCTTTCTTT.